One and the same sample provided the 17 T cell receptor beta chains below, sequenced in a study of vaccination effects on CD4 cells after COVID-19. For these TCRs, the target antigens are not known. Sequencing followed a ViraFEST assay step that expanded antigen-specific CD4+ T cells with viral peptide pools. Following a roughly 10-day culture, CD4+ T cells were purified. Of the BNT162b2 and mRNA-1273 vaccines, participants received two doses of one or the other. Some clones are missing from TCRdb's copy, which holds only in-frame ones; the method was immunoSEQ multiplex PCR. The table lists 25,000 to 30,000 clones, approximately 71% of them singletons. Here the sequenced sample was CD4+ T cells from PBMCs cultured with HCoV-NL63 spike peptides, taken after COVID-19 vaccination. Source of these receptors: a human donor who received a COVID-19 vaccine.

This clone has just one count. The V and J genes are TRBV14 and TRBJ2-1; 7 positions agree with TRBD1. The V gene's germline CDR1 is SGHDN and CDR2 FVKESK. V trimming: 4 bases; J trimming: 11 bases; junction bases outside the gene matches: 17. CDR3 length: 16 amino acids. For the CDR3, the DNA is TGTGCCAGCAGCCCACAATGGGAACAGGGGCGCGGCAAGCAGTTCTTC. Translated: CASSPQWEQGRGKQFF.

This clone came up a few times. The genes are TRBV6-2 or TRBV6-3 and TRBJ1-1, with unresolved D. The CDR3 has 15 residues. The V gene lost 4 bases and the J gene lost 0 bases, with 12 bases spanning the gap. Looked up from germline, CDR1 is MNHEY and CDR2 is SVGEGT. Here the CDR3 DNA reads TGTGCCAGCAGTTTAGTGCGTGTCCTGAACACTGAAGCTTTCTTT. Translation: CASSLVRVLNTEAFF.

The chain recombines TRBV6-5 with TRBJ1-2; possibly TRBD1 for D (6 bases). From germline, CDR1 is MNHEY and CDR2 SVGAGI. CDR3 size: 12 residues. Trimming pared 4 bases from V and 8 bases from J, leaving 11 bases between. The CDR3 sequence is CASSSPQGGYTF. The CDR3 coding sequence is TGTGCCAGCAGTTCGCCGCAGGGGGGCTACACCTTC.

The V call is TRBV27, the J call TRBJ2-3, with 11 positions matching TRBD2. Germline CDR1 and CDR2: MNHEY and SMNVEV (reference sequence). The CDR3 has 16 residues. Trimming at V came to 5 bases and at J to 1 base, leaving 5 bases not matched to a gene. The CDR3 nucleotides read TGTGCCAGCAGTGCTGTACTAGCGGGGGGCACAGATACGCAGTATTTT. Translation: CASSAVLAGGTDTQYF.

This clone has a handful of counts. This chain links TRBV5-4 with TRBJ2-5, with a possible D match to TRBD1 (6 bases). The V gene lost 1 base and the J gene lost 5 bases, with 15 bases spanning the gap. The V gene's germline CDR1 is SGHNT and CDR2 YYREEE (reference sequence). The CDR3 spans 15 residues. The CDR3 is CASSLPLQGGETQYF. Written as DNA, the CDR3 is TGTGCCAGCAGCTTGCCCCTACAGGGTGGGGAGACCCAGTACTTC. Based on the CDR3 plus reference TRBV5-4 and TRBJ2-5, the full variable domain is ETGVTQSPTHLIKTRGQQVTLRCSSQSGHNTVSWYQQALGQGPQFIFQYYREEENGRGNFPPRFSGLQFPNYSSELNVNALELDDSALYLCASSLPLQGGETQYFGPGTRLLVL.

The gene calls are TRBV18 and TRBJ1-1; possibly TRBD1 for D (5 bases). The CDR3 extends over 16 amino acids. V shed 6 bases and J shed 10 bases, with 27 bases lying between them. Germline V gene data show CDR1 as KGHSH and CDR2 as LQKENI. CDR3 sequence (DNA): TGTGCCAGCTCCCCCAGGGTGGGGCAGGCTACTGGGGGAGCTTTCTTT. This gives the protein CASSPRVGQATGGAFF.

The chain recombines TRBV7-9 with TRBJ2-6; D is unclear. The V and J ends lost 5 bases and 4 bases respectively, with 9 bases between them. Germline V lookup: CDR1 SEHNR, CDR2 FQNEAQ (reference sequence). CDR3 length: 14 amino acids. This chain's CDR3 is CASSRDAGANVLTF. The DNA for the CDR3 is TGTGCCAGCAGCCGTGATGCGGGGGCCAACGTCCTGACTTTC.

This rearrangement joins TRBV6-1 to TRBJ2-3; TRBD2 aligns across 7 bases. Germline V gives CDR1 MNHNS, CDR2 SASEGT. The CDR3 has 16 amino acids. V shed 3 bases, J shed 0 bases, and the junction held 6 bases outside the gene matches. Here the CDR3 reads CASSDSGGPSTDTQYF. The CDR3 coding sequence is TGTGCCAGCAGTGATTCGGGAGGCCCTAGCACAGATACGCAGTATTTT.

This sequence joins TRBV4-1 and TRBJ2-3; weak D call: TRBD2 (6 bases). Per germline, CDR1 MGHRA and CDR2 YSYEKL. The CDR3 runs 15 residues. V lost 1 base, J lost 3 bases, and 11 bases lay in between. CDR3 in DNA: TGCGCCAGCAGCCAAGTGGGACTCTCAACAGATACGCAGTATTTT. Amino acids: CASSQVGLSTDTQYF.

CDR3 bases: TGTGCCAGTAGGTCAGGACAGGGGGTTGTAGAGACCCAGTACTTC. Translating gives CASRSGQGVVETQYF. The chain uses TRBV19 and TRBJ2-5; 10 nucleotides align to TRBD1. The V segment lost 6 bases and the J segment 4 bases; nucleotides outside the gene matches: 8. The CDR3 is 15 residues long. Per the germline V gene, CDR1 is LNHDA and CDR2 is SQIVND (reference sequence). The full variable domain, in which reference TRBV19 and TRBJ2-5 provide the parts outside the CDR3, is DGGITQSPKYLFRKEGQNVTLSCEQNLNHDAMYWYRQDPGQGLRLIYYSQIVNDFQKGDIAEGYSVSREKKESFPLTVTSAQKNPTAFYLCASRSGQGVVETQYFGPGTRLLVL.

This clone came up once. This chain connects TRBV29-1 to TRBJ1-3; TRBD1 aligns across 10 bases. Losses at the gene ends were 4 bases for V and 2 bases for J; bases not matched to a gene: 8. Germline CDR1 is SQVTM and CDR2 is ANQGSEA. This CDR3 comprises 16 residues. CDR3 region: CSVGSIGTGAGNTIYF. The CDR3 coding sequence is TGCAGCGTTGGCTCCATCGGGACAGGGGCTGGAAACACCATATATTTT.

The chain couples TRBV3-1 (or the pseudogene TRBV3-2) to TRBJ1-1; 8 bases are shared with TRBD1. From germline, CDR1 is LGHDT and CDR2 YNNKEL (reference sequence). CDR3 length: 12 amino acids. Trimming took 1 base from V and 10 from J; bases not matched to a gene: 2. CDR3 in DNA: TGTGCCAGCAGCCAAGCCGACAGGGGAGCTTTCTTT. Its protein product is CASSQADRGAFF.

The gene calls are TRBV30 and TRBJ2-3; D might be TRBD2 (5 bases). This CDR3 is built from 13 residues. V was pared by 4 bases and J by 6 bases, with 14 bases between. Germline CDR1 is GTSNPN and CDR2 is SVGIG (reference sequence). This CDR3 is CAWTRARSDTQYF. CDR3 nucleotide sequence: TGTGCCTGGACGAGGGCCCGGTCGGATACGCAGTATTTT. Looking up the rest from reference TRBV30 and TRBJ2-3 gives the full variable domain: SQTIHQWPATLVQPVGSPLSLECTVEGTSNPNLYWYRQAAGRGLQLLFYSVGIGQISSEVPQNLSASRPQDRQFILSSKKLLLSDSGFYLCAWTRARSDTQYFGPGTRLTVL.

The chain employs TRBV14 and TRBJ1-2, with 8 bases lining up with TRBD1. CDR3 length: 14 residues. With V trimmed by 3 bases and J by 9 bases, 9 bases remained unmatched. The germline V gene encodes CDR1 SGHDN and CDR2 FVKESK. The CDR3 reads CASSQHPRTGSYTF. The CDR3 DNA reads TGTGCCAGCAGCCAGCATCCCCGGACAGGGAGCTACACCTTC.

The chain joins TRBV18 to TRBJ2-1, with 10 bases fitting TRBD2. CDR1 and CDR2 (germline): KGHSH, LQKENI. This CDR3 has 17 amino acids. After removal of 0 bases from V and 0 bases from J, the junction contained 2 bases not matched to a gene. In DNA form, the CDR3 reads TGTGCCAGCTCACCACCGGCTAGCGGGAGCTCCTACAATGAGCAGTTCTTC. This encodes CASSPPASGSSYNEQFF. The complete variable domain, with remaining parts taken from reference TRBV18 and TRBJ2-1, reads NAGVMQNPRHLVRRRGQEARLRCSPMKGHSHVYWYRQLPEEGLKFMVYLQKENIIDESGMPKERFSAEFPKEGPSILRIQQVVRGDSAAYFCASSPPASGSSYNEQFFGPGTRLTVL.

The chain combines TRBV18 with TRBJ1-2, with D tentatively TRBD1 (6 bases). The germline V gene has CDR1 KGHSH and CDR2 LQKENI. CDR3 size: 17 residues. V lost 3 bases and J lost 6, with 23 bases in between. CDR3 nucleotide sequence: TGTGCCAGCTCACCGGGGGCAGGACAAAGGATCGGTAATGGCTACACCTTC. Translating it yields CASSPGAGQRIGNGYTF.

V and J are TRBV7-6 and TRBJ2-7; no clear D. Trimming removed 3 bases from V and 6 bases from J, with 6 bases in between. This CDR3 has 11 residues. In germline, CDR1 is SGHVS, CDR2 FNYEAQ. The CDR3 DNA is TGTGCCAGCAGCTTGCAGTCCGAGCAGTACTTC. Protein sequence: CASSLQSEQYF.